The T cell receptor beta chain described here comes from a study of identical twins. Regarding the study as a whole: Conclusions were based on cross-sectional statistical analysis, without following the same donors. Beta out-of-frame sequences displayed a weaker excess of sharing between twins. Memory repertoires lacked the insertion deficit that abundant cord blood beta clonotypes showed.

Healthy Caucasians made up all donors. Germline-derived CDR1 and CDR2 are SGHTA and FQGNSA. The CDR3 runs 13 residues. The trim removed 8 bases at V and 5 bases at J, leaving 9 bases unmatched. TCRdb analysed the 5' RACE reads with MiXCR anew, one entry per CDR3 protein. Found here are about 450,000 distinct CDR3 sequences, approximately 18% of them singletons; the top ten hold approximately 12%. A word on this clonotype: Its target is not known.

This receptor was taken from a man aged 50 to 60 in good health. The J gene is TRBJ2-7, the V gene TRBV7-2, with TRBD1 matching 7 bases. The specimen was naive T cells sorted from blood. The CDR3: CASSFGQANEQYF. CDR3 nucleotides: TGTGCCAGCTCCTTCGGACAGGCCAACGAGCAGTACTTC.